This TCR beta chain was recovered during a study of cytomegalovirus exposure and HLA in healthy donors. A word on this clone: Its specificity is not known.

Findings and caveats of the study: A cluster of highly shared sequence variants was likely a sequencing artifact. When analyzed later, the rates of TCR association showed variation by HLA locus, with DRB1 the most and HLA-C the fewest. For most subjects, TCR beta sequences were reported to predict HLA-A and HLA-B alleles with accuracy.

CDR3 length equals 16 residues. V was clipped by 5 bases and J by 1 base; unmatched bases: 8. Germline V gene sequence: CDR1 SGHNT, CDR2 YYREEE (reference sequence). The PCR had 60 Vbeta and 13 Jbeta primers. Sequencing used immunoSEQ multiplex PCR; TCRdb keeps in-frame clones, though not all of them. The ten top clones account for 1.5% to 2%, within a sample of 100,000 to 150,000 clones. This chain uses TRBV5-4 with TRBJ2-2, with TRBD1 identical over 7 bases. The sequencing input was PBMCs. The TCR sequence derives from a man aged 18 to 29 in good health and CMV-seronegative. This chain's CDR3 is CASRHGGQQNTGELFF. CDR3 in DNA: TGTGCCAGCAGACATGGGGGACAGCAGAACACCGGGGAGCTGTTTTTT.